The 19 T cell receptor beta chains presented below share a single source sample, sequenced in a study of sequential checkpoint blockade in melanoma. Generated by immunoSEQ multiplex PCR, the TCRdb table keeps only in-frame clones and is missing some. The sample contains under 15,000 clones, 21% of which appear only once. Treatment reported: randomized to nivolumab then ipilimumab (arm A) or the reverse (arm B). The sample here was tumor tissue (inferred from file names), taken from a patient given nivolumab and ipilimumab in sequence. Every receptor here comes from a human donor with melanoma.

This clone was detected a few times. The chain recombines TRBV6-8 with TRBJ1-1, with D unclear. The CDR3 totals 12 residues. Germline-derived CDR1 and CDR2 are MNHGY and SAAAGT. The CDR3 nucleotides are TGTGCTCTCAAAGAGGTTTCCACTGAAGCTTTCTTT. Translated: CALKEVSTEAFF.

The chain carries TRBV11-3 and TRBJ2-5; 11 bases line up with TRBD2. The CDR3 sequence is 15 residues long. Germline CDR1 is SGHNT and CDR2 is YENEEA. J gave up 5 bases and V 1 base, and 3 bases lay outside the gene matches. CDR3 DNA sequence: TGTGCCAGCAGCTTAGGGACTAGCGGGTGGGAGACCCAGTACTTC. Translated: CASSLGTSGWETQYF.

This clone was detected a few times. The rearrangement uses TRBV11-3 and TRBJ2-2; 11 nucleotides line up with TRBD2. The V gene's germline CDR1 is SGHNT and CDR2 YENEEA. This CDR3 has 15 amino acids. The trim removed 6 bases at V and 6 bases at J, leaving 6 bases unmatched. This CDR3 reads CASSETSGGPGELFF. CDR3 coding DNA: TGTGCCAGCAGTGAAACTAGCGGGGGTCCCGGGGAGCTGTTTTTT.

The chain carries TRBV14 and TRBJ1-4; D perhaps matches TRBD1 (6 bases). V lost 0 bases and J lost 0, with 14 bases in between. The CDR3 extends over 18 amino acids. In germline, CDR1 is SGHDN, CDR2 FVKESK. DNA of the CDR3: TGTGCCAGCAGCCAAGATAGGGGGAGGCTTGCAACTAATGAAAAACTGTTTTTT. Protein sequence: CASSQDRGRLATNEKLFF.

The CDR3 coding sequence is TGTGCCAGCGCGGACACGGGATTCTCCTACAATGAGCAGTTCTTC. Its translation is CASADTGFSYNEQFF. The chain combines TRBV6-8 with TRBJ2-1; D may be TRBD1 or TRBD2 (5 bases each). The germline V gene has CDR1 MNHGY and CDR2 SAAAGT. The CDR3 runs to 15 residues. Trimming pared 8 bases from V and 0 bases from J, leaving 14 bases between.

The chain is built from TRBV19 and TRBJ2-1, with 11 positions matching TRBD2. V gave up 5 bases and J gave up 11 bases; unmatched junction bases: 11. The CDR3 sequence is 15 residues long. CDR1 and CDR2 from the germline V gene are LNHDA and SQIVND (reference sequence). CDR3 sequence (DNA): TGTGCCAGTAGTCCTGGGACTAGCGGTACTTTGAAGCAGTTCTTC. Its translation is CASSPGTSGTLKQFF.

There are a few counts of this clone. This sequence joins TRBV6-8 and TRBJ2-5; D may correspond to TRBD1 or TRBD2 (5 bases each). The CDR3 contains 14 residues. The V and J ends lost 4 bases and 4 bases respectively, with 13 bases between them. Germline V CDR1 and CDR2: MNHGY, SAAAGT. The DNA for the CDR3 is TGTGCCAGCAGTTCCGGGGCCCTAGGAGAGACCCAGTACTTC. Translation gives CASSSGALGETQYF.

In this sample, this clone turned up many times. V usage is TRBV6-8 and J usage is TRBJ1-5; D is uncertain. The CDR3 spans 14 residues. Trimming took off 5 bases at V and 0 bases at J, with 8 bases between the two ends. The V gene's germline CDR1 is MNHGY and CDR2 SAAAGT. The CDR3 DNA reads TGTGCCAGCAGTCGGGCAGATAGCAATCAGCCCCAGCATTTT. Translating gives CASSRADSNQPQHF.

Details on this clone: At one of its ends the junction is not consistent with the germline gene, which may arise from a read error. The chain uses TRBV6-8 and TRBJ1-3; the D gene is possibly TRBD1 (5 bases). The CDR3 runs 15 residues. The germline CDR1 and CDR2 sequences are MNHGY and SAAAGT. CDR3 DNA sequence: TGTGCCATCAGTCCTCAGGGATCTACTGGAAACACCATATATTTT. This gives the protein CAISPQGSTGNTIYF.

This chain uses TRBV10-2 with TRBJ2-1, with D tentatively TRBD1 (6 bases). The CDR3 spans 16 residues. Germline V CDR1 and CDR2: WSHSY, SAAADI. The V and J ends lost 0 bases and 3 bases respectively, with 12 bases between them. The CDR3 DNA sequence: TGCGCCAGCAGTGAGTCGGGCAGGGGATTCTACAATGAGCAGTTCTTC. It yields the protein CASSESGRGFYNEQFF.

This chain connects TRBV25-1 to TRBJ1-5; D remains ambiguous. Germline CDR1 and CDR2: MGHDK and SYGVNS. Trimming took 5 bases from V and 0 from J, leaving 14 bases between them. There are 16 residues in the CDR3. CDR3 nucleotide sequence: TGTGCCAGCAGTACCCAGACACAAGATAGCAATCAGCCCCAGCATTTT. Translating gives CASSTQTQDSNQPQHF.

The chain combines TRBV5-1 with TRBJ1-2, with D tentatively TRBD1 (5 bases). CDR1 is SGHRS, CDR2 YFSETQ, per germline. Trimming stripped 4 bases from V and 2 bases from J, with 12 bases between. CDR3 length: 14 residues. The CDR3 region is CASSGTDLNYGYTF. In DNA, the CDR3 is TGCGCCAGCAGCGGGACGGACTTAAACTATGGCTACACCTTC.

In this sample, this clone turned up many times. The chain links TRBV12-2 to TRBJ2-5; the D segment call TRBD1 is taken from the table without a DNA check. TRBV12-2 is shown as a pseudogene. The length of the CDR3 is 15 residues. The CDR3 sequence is CVRRSRGRIQETQYF. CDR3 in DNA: TGTGTCAGAAGAAGCAGGGGGAGAATACAAGAGACCCAGTACTTC.

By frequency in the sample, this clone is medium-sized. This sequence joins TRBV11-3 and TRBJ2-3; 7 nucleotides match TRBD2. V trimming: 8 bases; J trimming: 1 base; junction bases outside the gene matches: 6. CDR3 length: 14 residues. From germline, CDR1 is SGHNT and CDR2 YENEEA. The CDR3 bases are TGTGCCAGCTCGGGGACTACCCGCACAGATACGCAGTATTTT. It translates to CASSGTTRTDTQYF.

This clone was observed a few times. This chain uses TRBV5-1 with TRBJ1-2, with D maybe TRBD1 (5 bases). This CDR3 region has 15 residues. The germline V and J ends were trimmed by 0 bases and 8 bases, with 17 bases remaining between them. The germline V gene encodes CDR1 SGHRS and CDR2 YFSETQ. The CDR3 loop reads CASSLAGGPSRGYTF. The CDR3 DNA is TGCGCCAGCAGCTTGGCCGGGGGTCCTTCGAGGGGCTACACCTTC.

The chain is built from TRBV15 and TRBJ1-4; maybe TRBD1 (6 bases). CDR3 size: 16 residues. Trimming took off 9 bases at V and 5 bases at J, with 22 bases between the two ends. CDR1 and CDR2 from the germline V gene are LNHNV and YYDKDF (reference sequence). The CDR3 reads CATKRDTQFTNEKLFF. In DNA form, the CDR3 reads TGTGCCACGAAACGGGACACACAATTCACGAATGAAAAACTGTTTTTT. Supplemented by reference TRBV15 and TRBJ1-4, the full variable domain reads DAMVIQNPRYQVTQFGKPVTLSCSQTLNHNVMYWYQQKSSQAPKLLFHYYDKDFNNEADTPDNFQSRRPNTSFCFLDIRSPGLGDTAMYLCATKRDTQFTNEKLFFGSGTQLSVL.

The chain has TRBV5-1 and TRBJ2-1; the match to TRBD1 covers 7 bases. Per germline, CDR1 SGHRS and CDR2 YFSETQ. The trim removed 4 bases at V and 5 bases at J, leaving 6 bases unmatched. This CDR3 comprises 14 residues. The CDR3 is CASSPGQLNNEQFF. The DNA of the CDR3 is TGCGCCAGCAGCCCGGGACAGCTAAACAATGAGCAGTTCTTC.

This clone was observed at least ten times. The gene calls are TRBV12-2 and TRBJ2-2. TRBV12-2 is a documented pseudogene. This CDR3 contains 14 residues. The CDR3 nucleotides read TGTGCCAGTACCGGGGGCCGGGTCACCGGGGAGCTGTTTTTT. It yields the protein CASTGGRVTGELFF.

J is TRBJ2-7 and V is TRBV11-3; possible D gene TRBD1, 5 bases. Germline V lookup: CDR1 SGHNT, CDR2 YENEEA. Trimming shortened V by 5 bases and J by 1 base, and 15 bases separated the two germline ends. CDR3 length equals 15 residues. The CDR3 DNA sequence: TGTGCCAGCAGCAGGGGCCCCTTTTCATCCTACGAGCAGTACTTC. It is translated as CASSRGPFSSYEQYF. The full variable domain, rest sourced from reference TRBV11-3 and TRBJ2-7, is EAGVVQSPRYKIIEKKQPVAFWCNPISGHNTLYWYLQNLGQGPELLIRYENEEAVDDSQLPKDRFSAERLKGVDSTLKIQPAELGDSAVYLCASSRGPFSSYEQYFGPGTRLTVT.